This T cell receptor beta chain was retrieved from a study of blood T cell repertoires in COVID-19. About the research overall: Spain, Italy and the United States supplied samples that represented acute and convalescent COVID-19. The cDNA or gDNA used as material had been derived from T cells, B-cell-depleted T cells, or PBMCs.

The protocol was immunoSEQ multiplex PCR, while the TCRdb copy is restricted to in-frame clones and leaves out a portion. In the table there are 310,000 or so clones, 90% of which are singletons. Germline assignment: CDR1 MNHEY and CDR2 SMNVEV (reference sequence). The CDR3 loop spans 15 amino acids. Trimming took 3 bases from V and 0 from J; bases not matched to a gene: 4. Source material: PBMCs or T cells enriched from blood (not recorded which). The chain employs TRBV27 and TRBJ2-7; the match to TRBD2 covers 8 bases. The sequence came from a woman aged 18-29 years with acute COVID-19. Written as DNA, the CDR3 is TGTGCCAGCAGTTTCCGACTAGCGACCTCCTACGAGCAGTACTTC. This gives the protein CASSFRLATSYEQYF.